A selection of T cell receptor beta chains follows, all from one sample in a study of T cell responses to AZD1222 COVID-19 vaccine. Sequencing used immunoSEQ multiplex PCR; TCRdb keeps in-frame clones, though not all of them. The sample gives some 170,000 clones, roughly nine tenths of which show up once; under 2% is in the top ten. Sequencing was performed on peripheral blood, taken on day 0 of AZD1222 vaccination. These receptors were taken from an adult in good health. Each CDR3 is given with its conserved first and last residue. The D gene is left open where the match is weak. Not all rows give a size; the values are once, few, many and, for expanded clones, a class.

NA	TRBV5-6	NA	TRBJ2-3	CASSGGADTQYF	TGTGCCAGCAGCGGGGGAGCGGATACGCAGTATTTT
NA	TRBV11-2	NA	TRBJ1-1	CASSTWTRRTEAFF	TGTGCCAGCAGCACGTGGACCCGAAGGACTGAAGCTTTCTTT
NA	TRBV12-3/TRBV12-4	NA	TRBJ1-3	CASRSPGNTIYF	TGTGCCAGCAGGAGCCCCGGAAACACCATATATTTT
NA	TRBV28	TRBD1	TRBJ2-7	CASSLLGQGLYEQYF	TGTGCCAGCAGTTTATTGGGACAGGGTCTCTACGAGCAGTACTTC
once	TRBV6-5	TRBD1	TRBJ1-5	CASSPTGGSNQPQHF	TGTGCCAGCAGCCCCACAGGGGGGAGCAATCAGCCCCAGCATTTT
NA	TRBV6-5	TRBD1	TRBJ1-1	CASPGTGGCFTEAFF	TGTGCCAGCCCCGGGACAGGGGGCTGTTTTACTGAAGCTTTCTTT
NA	TRBV9	TRBD1	TRBJ2-3	CASRGQTTDTQYF	TGTGCCAGCAGGGGACAGACCACAGATACGCAGTATTTT
NA	TRBV28	NA	TRBJ1-5	CASTSWGGDNQPQHF	TGTGCCAGCACCTCGTGGGGGGGAGACAATCAGCCCCAGCATTTT
once	TRBV7-9	NA	TRBJ2-2	CASSPRGDTGELFF	TGTGCCAGCAGCCCCAGGGGCGACACCGGGGAGCTGTTTTTT
NA	TRBV5-4	TRBD1	TRBJ1-4	CASSWGDRENEKLFF	TGTGCCAGCAGCTGGGGGGACAGGGAAAATGAAAAACTGTTTTTT
NA	TRBV2	NA	TRBJ1-5	CASTDRDWANQPQHF	TGTGCCAGCACCGACCGGGACTGGGCCAATCAGCCCCAGCATTTT
NA	TRBV18	NA	TRBJ1-1	CASSPNPAFEQGAFF	TGTGCCAGCTCACCCAATCCAGCCTTTGAACAGGGAGCTTTCTTT
NA	TRBV4-1	TRBD2	TRBJ2-5	CASSPGGGRGQETQYF	TGCGCCAGCAGCCCTGGGGGGGGAAGAGGGCAAGAGACCCAGTACTTC
NA	TRBV7-2	NA	TRBJ1-2	CASSQGRDYGYTF	TGTGCCAGCAGCCAAGGCAGGGACTATGGCTACACCTTC
NA	TRBV9	NA	TRBJ2-7	CASSPRLYSYEQYF	TGTGCCAGCAGCCCCCGACTTTACTCCTACGAGCAGTACTTC
once	TRBV5-5	TRBD1	TRBJ1-6	CASNPGQRSSYNSPLHF	TGTGCCAGCAACCCGGGACAGAGGAGCTCCTATAATTCACCCCTCCACTTT
once	TRBV11-1	NA	TRBJ1-2	CASRRDGANYGYTF	TGTGCCAGCAGACGGGACGGAGCTAACTATGGCTACACCTTC
few	TRBV7-9	NA	TRBJ1-3	CASSPAPRDNSGNTIYF	TGTGCCAGCAGCCCCGCCCCCCGGGACAACTCTGGAAACACCATATATTTT
NA	TRBV5-1	NA	TRBJ2-2	CASSQGTSGELFF	TGCGCCAGCAGCCAAGGGACAAGCGGGGAGCTGTTTTTT
once	TRBV4-2	TRBD1	TRBJ1-2	CASSGRDRGRGYTF	TGTGCCAGCAGCGGACGGGACAGGGGTCGGGGCTACACCTTC
NA	TRBV27	TRBD1	TRBJ1-6	CASSLSSDRPGGSPLHF	TGTGCCAGCAGTTTATCCTCGGACAGGCCGGGGGGTTCACCCCTCCACTTT
NA	TRBV6-5	NA	TRBJ2-5	CASSYVHKGGETQYF	TGTGCCAGCAGTTACGTCCATAAGGGTGGGGAGACCCAGTACTTC
NA	TRBV7-9	NA	TRBJ1-2	CASSSWQGADYGYTF	TGTGCCAGCAGCTCTTGGCAAGGGGCGGACTATGGCTACACCTTC
NA	TRBV2	NA	TRBJ2-3	CASSEGSGRSDTQYF	TGTGCCAGCAGTGAAGGTTCGGGAAGGTCAGATACGCAGTATTTT
few	TRBV7-6	TRBD1	TRBJ2-5	CASSSRGDRGLETQYF	TGTGCCAGCAGCTCAAGGGGGGACAGGGGGCTTGAGACCCAGTACTTC
NA	TRBV24-1	NA	TRBJ2-3	CATSESRVTDTQYF	TGTGCCACCAGTGAGAGCAGGGTCACAGATACGCAGTATTTT